The 31 T cell receptor beta chains given below trace back to one sample, sequenced in a study of T cells after yellow fever vaccination. TCRdb called the 5' RACE reads again in MiXCR, with one record for every CDR3 protein. The sample holds some 240,000 distinct CDR3 sequences, 3% to 3.5% seen once. The input for sequencing was CD4+ T cells sorted from PBMCs, taken 10 days after the yellow fever booster vaccination. These TCRs come from a man younger than 35 who received the YFV17D yellow fever vaccine.

This clonotype was counted at least ten times. The chain is built from TRBV7-2 and TRBJ2-3, with 9 bases identical to TRBD2. The junction had 4 bases not matched to a gene; V was cut back by 5 bases and J by 1 base. The germline gives CDR1 SGHTA, CDR2 FQGNSA. The CDR3 has 15 residues. The CDR3 loop reads CASSPRLAGTDTQYF. As DNA, the CDR3 is TGTGCCAGCAGCCCCCGACTAGCGGGCACAGATACGCAGTATTTT. Drawing the rest from reference TRBV7-2 and TRBJ2-3, the complete variable domain is GAGVSQSPSNKVTEKGKDVELRCDPISGHTALYWYRQSLGQGLEFLIYFQGNSAPDKSGLPSDRFSAERTGGSVSTLTIQRTQQEDSAVYLCASSPRLAGTDTQYFGPGTRLTVL.

This clonotype was detected ten times or more. The chain is built from TRBV12-3 or TRBV12-4 and TRBJ1-5, with 8 bases aligning to TRBD1. This CDR3 contains 13 residues. Germline trimming cut 8 bases from V and 6 bases from J; bases unmatched to any gene: 6. The CDR3 nucleotides are TGTGCCAGCCAAAGGGACAGGCGTCAGCCCCAGCATTTT. This sequence encodes CASQRDRRQPQHF.

This clonotype appeared many times. The chain employs TRBV6-6 and TRBJ1-2; 7 positions agree with TRBD1. This CDR3 is 12 amino acids long. V was clipped by 6 bases and J by 8 bases; unmatched bases: 6. CDR1 is MNHNY, CDR2 SVGAGI, per germline (reference sequence). CDR3 sequence (DNA): TGTGCCAGCAGGAGAGACAGGGACGGCTACACCTTC. As protein: CASRRDRDGYTF.

The chain links TRBV24-1 to TRBJ2-1, with D perhaps TRBD1 (6 bases). The CDR3 covers 16 residues. Germline values: CDR1 KGHDR, CDR2 SFDVKD. The ends were cut back, 4 bases at V and 0 bases at J, with 12 bases in the middle. The CDR3 nucleotides read TGTGCCACCAGTGACCCAGGGGCCGACTCCTACAATGAGCAGTTCTTC. Residues: CATSDPGADSYNEQFF.

This clonotype occurred many times. J is TRBJ1-5 and V is TRBV15; 11 bases are a match to TRBD1. Trimming at V came to 1 base and at J to 4 bases, leaving 6 bases not matched to a gene. The germline V gene encodes CDR1 LNHNV and CDR2 YYDKDF (reference sequence). The CDR3 covers 17 residues. The CDR3 DNA sequence: TGTGCCACCAGCAGAGGAGACGGACAGGGGGCTAATCAGCCCCAGCATTTT. Translated: CATSRGDGQGANQPQHF.

This clonotype appeared a few times. The chain has TRBV5-1 and TRBJ2-2; unclear D gene. Germline assignment: CDR1 SGHRS and CDR2 YFSETQ. The CDR3 covers 13 residues. V was pared by 4 bases and J by 6 bases, with 10 bases between. CDR3: CASSPADSGELFF. CDR3 nucleotide sequence: TGCGCCAGCAGCCCGGCAGACTCCGGGGAGCTGTTTTTT.

This clonotype was counted many times. V gene TRBV7-2 combines with J gene TRBJ2-7, with D possibly called TRBD1 or TRBD2 (5 bases each). V lost 2 bases and J 6 bases, leaving 11 bases between the germline ends. CDR3 length: 13 residues. The germline gives CDR1 SGHTA, CDR2 FQGNSA. CDR3 in amino acids: CASSLRRGGEQYV. CDR3 DNA: TGTGCCAGCAGCTTACGTCGTGGGGGCGAGCAGTACGTC.

This clonotype appeared a few times. V is TRBV5-6 and J is TRBJ1-1, with no clear D. V dropped 0 bases and J dropped 3 bases, with 6 bases sitting between them. Germline V CDR1 and CDR2: SGHDT, YYEEEE. The length of the CDR3 is 13 residues. The CDR3 here is CASSLDEHTEAFF. Written as DNA, the CDR3 is TGTGCCAGCAGCTTGGACGAGCACACTGAAGCTTTCTTT. Full variable domain (rest looked up from reference TRBV5-6 and TRBJ1-1): DAGVTQSPTHLIKTRGQQVTLRCSPKSGHDTVSWYQQALGQGPQFIFQYYEEEERQRGNFPDRFSGHQFPNYSSELNVNALLLGDSALYLCASSLDEHTEAFFGQGTRLTVV.

The chain combines TRBV5-6 with TRBJ2-3, with 9 positions matching TRBD1. The CDR3 runs 16 residues. After removal of 6 bases from V and 0 bases from J, the junction contained 8 bases not matched to a gene. CDR1 and CDR2 from the germline V gene are SGHDT and YYEEEE. The CDR3 region has the DNA TGTGCCAGCACCGATGCCGGGACAGGGAGCACAGATACGCAGTATTTT. It yields the protein CASTDAGTGSTDTQYF.

This clonotype came up many times. The J gene is TRBJ2-7, the V gene TRBV29-1, with 8 nucleotides matching TRBD2. The CDR3 consists of 15 residues. Trimming took 0 bases from V and 2 from J; bases not matched to a gene: 6. Germline V gene data show CDR1 as SQVTM and CDR2 as ANQGSEA. CDR3 sequence: CSVEDLRRGAYEQYF. CDR3 in DNA: TGCAGCGTTGAAGATCTTCGGCGGGGGGCCTACGAGCAGTACTTC.

V and J are TRBV7-2 and TRBJ1-1, with D hard to call. Between the trimmed V and J ends, which lost 6 bases and 2 bases, there was a span of 7 bases. This CDR3 spans 12 amino acids. Germline V gene lookup returns CDR1 SGHTA and CDR2 FQGNSA. DNA of the CDR3: TGTGCCAGCAGGCGGGTTAACACTGAAGCTTTCTTT. Its translation is CASRRVNTEAFF.

The chain employs TRBV7-2 and TRBJ1-3, with D unclear. V gave up 2 bases and J gave up 1 base, with 12 bases separating them. The CDR3 is made up of 16 amino acids. Per germline, CDR1 SGHTA and CDR2 FQGNSA. The CDR3 nucleotides read TGTGCCAGCAGCTTACGGAGCCACCGATCTGGAAACACCATATATTTT. Protein: CASSLRSHRSGNTIYF.

This clonotype was observed a few times. This chain uses TRBV6-5 with TRBJ1-6; D possibly corresponds to TRBD1 (5 bases). The CDR3 spans 15 residues. Between the trimmed V and J ends, which lost 2 bases and 10 bases, there was a span of 15 bases. Germline V CDR1 and CDR2: MNHEY, SVGAGI. In DNA, the CDR3 is TGTGCCAGCAGTTACAAAGGCCCAGGGCGCTCACCCCTCCACTTT. This sequence encodes CASSYKGPGRSPLHF.

This clonotype was observed many times. The V call is TRBV5-1, the J call TRBJ2-5; D is ambiguous. The CDR3 spans 15 residues. Germline V gene data show CDR1 as SGHRS and CDR2 as YFSETQ. Deletions cut 2 bases from V and 3 bases from J, with 14 bases between. For the CDR3, the DNA is TGCGCCAGCAGCTTATTACCTTCCCGGGAAGAGACCCAGTACTTC. Translating gives CASSLLPSREETQYF.

This clonotype was counted at least ten times. V and J are TRBV20-1 and TRBJ2-1; possibly TRBD1 or TRBD2 for D (6 bases each). The CDR3 is 13 residues long. V was clipped by 3 bases and J by 9 bases, with 15 bases between them. Germline V gene data show CDR1 as DFQATT and CDR2 as SNEGSKA (reference sequence). The chain's CDR3 is CSASVPGGGEQFF. For the CDR3, the DNA is TGCAGTGCTAGCGTCCCCGGAGGGGGTGAGCAGTTCTTC.

The sample holds many counts of this clonotype. V is TRBV7-2 and J is TRBJ2-5; D is uncertain. The CDR3 is 13 amino acids. Trimming removed 4 bases from V and 3 bases from J, with 9 bases in between. Looked up from germline, CDR1 is SGHTA and CDR2 is FQGNSA. The DNA for the CDR3 is TGTGCCAGCAGCTATGTGAAGAAAGAGACCCAGTACTTC. This codes for CASSYVKKETQYF.

This chain uses TRBV19 with TRBJ1-1; the D is unclear. Looked up from germline, CDR1 is LNHDA and CDR2 is SQIVND (reference sequence). Trimming cost V 8 bases and J 1 base, with 11 bases left between them. The CDR3 has 13 residues. The CDR3 protein is CASAWLENTEAFF. CDR3 bases: TGTGCCAGTGCCTGGCTGGAGAACACTGAAGCTTTCTTT. Looking up the rest from reference TRBV19 and TRBJ1-1 gives the full variable domain: DGGITQSPKYLFRKEGQNVTLSCEQNLNHDAMYWYRQDPGQGLRLIYYSQIVNDFQKGDIAEGYSVSREKKESFPLTVTSAQKNPTAFYLCASAWLENTEAFFGQGTRLTVV.

This clonotype was seen repeatedly, ten times or more. The J gene is TRBJ2-3, the V gene TRBV5-1; the D gene is possibly TRBD2 (6 bases). Germline V lookup: CDR1 SGHRS, CDR2 YFSETQ. This CDR3 contains 13 residues. V lost 9 bases and J 2 bases, leaving 13 bases between the germline ends. CDR3 in amino acids: CATTGEFTDTQYF. In DNA form, the CDR3 reads TGCGCCACCACGGGGGAGTTCACAGATACGCAGTATTTT.

The sample holds many counts of this clonotype. The rearrangement joins TRBV20-1 to TRBJ2-7; no firm D call. Germline lookup yields CDR1 DFQATT and CDR2 SNEGSKA (reference sequence). V was clipped by 5 bases and J by 2 bases, with 7 bases between them. CDR3 length equals 11 residues. In DNA form, the CDR3 reads TGCAGTGCTTCCGATACCTACGAGCAGTACTTC. It encodes CSASDTYEQYF.

This clonotype was seen repeatedly, ten times or more. The rearrangement links TRBV4-3 to TRBJ1-1; possible D gene TRBD1, 6 bases. V lost 0 bases to trimming and J lost 5 bases, with 13 bases between them. This CDR3 has 15 residues. Per the germline V gene, CDR1 is LGHNA and CDR2 is YSLEER. CDR3 loop: CASSQDTGARTEAFF. The CDR3 DNA sequence: TGCGCCAGCAGCCAAGATACGGGGGCAAGAACTGAAGCTTTCTTT.

The J gene is TRBJ1-1, the V gene TRBV5-5; D unclear. Germline V gene sequence: CDR1 SGHKS, CDR2 YYEKEE (reference sequence). The CDR3 totals 15 residues. V lost 0 bases and J 1 base, leaving 10 bases between the germline ends. The CDR3 sequence is CASSLEGLGNTEAFF. CDR3 nucleotides: TGTGCCAGCAGCTTGGAGGGCCTTGGGAACACTGAAGCTTTCTTT.

This clonotype was detected only a few times. The V and J genes are TRBV2 and TRBJ2-3; 9 bases align to TRBD1. Germline loops: CDR1 SNHLY, CDR2 FYNNEI. CDR3 length equals 15 residues. Losses at the gene ends were 3 bases for V and 1 base for J; bases not matched to a gene: 2. The CDR3 DNA reads TGTGCCAGCAGTGAGGGACAGGGCGGCACAGATACGCAGTATTTT. Translated: CASSEGQGGTDTQYF.

In this sample, this clonotype turned up many times. The rearrangement joins TRBV11-2 to TRBJ2-3; 13 nucleotides agree with TRBD2. Per the germline V gene, CDR1 is SGHAT and CDR2 is FQNNGV. The CDR3 is made up of 15 amino acids. Germline trimming cut 6 bases from V and 6 bases from J; bases unmatched to any gene: 6. The CDR3 DNA is TGTGCCAGCAGGGATGGGACTAGCGGGAAGGATACGCAGTATTTT. Protein sequence: CASRDGTSGKDTQYF.

The chain couples TRBV30 to TRBJ1-5; D uncertain. Germline values: CDR1 GTSNPN, CDR2 SVGIG (reference sequence). The CDR3 runs to 13 residues. V was pared by 3 bases and J by 6 bases, with 12 bases between. The CDR3 region is CAWSAAPSQPQHF. CDR3 nucleotide sequence: TGTGCCTGGAGCGCAGCCCCAAGTCAGCCCCAGCATTTT. Full variable domain (remainder filled in from reference TRBV30 and TRBJ1-5): SQTIHQWPATLVQPVGSPLSLECTVEGTSNPNLYWYRQAAGRGLQLLFYSVGIGQISSEVPQNLSASRPQDRQFILSSKKLLLSDSGFYLCAWSAAPSQPQHFGDGTRLSIL.

The genes are TRBV30 and TRBJ2-2; the D gene is possibly TRBD1 (5 bases). CDR1 is GTSNPN and CDR2 is SVGIG in the germline V gene (reference sequence). The V end lost 0 bases, the J end lost 6 bases, and 8 bases lay between the germline ends. The CDR3 runs to 13 residues. CDR3 loop: CAWSVQGAGELFF. CDR3 sequence (DNA): TGTGCCTGGAGTGTACAAGGGGCCGGGGAGCTGTTTTTT.

This clonotype was observed a few times. The chain recombines TRBV5-1 with TRBJ1-2; 7 bases map to TRBD1. J was trimmed by 4 bases and V by 0 bases; bases with no gene match: 6. CDR1 and CDR2 (germline): SGHRS, YFSETQ. The CDR3 runs to 15 residues. The CDR3 loop is CASSLGDRESYGYTF. The CDR3 nucleotides read TGCGCCAGCAGCTTGGGCGACAGGGAGTCCTATGGCTACACCTTC.

This clonotype has at least ten counts. J is TRBJ1-2 and V is TRBV18; TRBD1 aligns across 8 bases. CDR1 is KGHSH and CDR2 is LQKENI in the germline V gene. The CDR3 covers 14 residues. V lost 3 bases and J lost 4; bases outside the gene matches: 4. CDR3 sequence (DNA): TGTGCCAGCTCACCTACGACAGGGGCCTATGGCTACACCTTC. Its protein is CASSPTTGAYGYTF.

This clonotype was recorded at least ten times. The chain uses TRBV10-3 and TRBJ1-5; 8 positions agree with TRBD1. From germline, CDR1 is ENHRY and CDR2 SYGVKD. This CDR3 comprises 13 residues. Trimming at V came to 6 bases and at J to 6 bases, leaving 4 bases not matched to a gene. Written as DNA, the CDR3 is TGTGCCATCAGGGACAGGGAGGGTCAGCCCCAGCATTTT. Amino acid sequence: CAIRDREGQPQHF.

This chain uses TRBV7-2 with TRBJ1-1; TRBD1 aligns across 7 bases. After removal of 5 bases from V and 6 bases from J, the junction contained 15 bases not matched to a gene. The CDR3 is 16 residues long. Looked up from germline, CDR1 is SGHTA and CDR2 is FQGNSA. The chain's CDR3 is CASSPHGRGHGAEAFF. DNA of the CDR3: TGTGCCAGCAGCCCCCACGGGAGGGGGCATGGCGCTGAAGCTTTCTTT.

This clonotype was seen at least ten times. The chain combines TRBV6-1 with TRBJ2-7; 9 bases line up with TRBD2. The CDR3 totals 13 residues. Germline lookup yields CDR1 MNHNS and CDR2 SASEGT. V was pared by 10 bases and J by 3 bases, with 7 bases of the junction left unmatched. The CDR3 spells CATNSGGFYEQYV. CDR3 bases: TGTGCCACCAACAGCGGGGGGTTCTACGAGCAGTACGTC.

The chain has TRBV7-9 and TRBJ2-4; D remains unclear. Between the trimmed V and J ends, which lost 8 bases and 0 bases, there was a span of 11 bases. The CDR3 extends over 14 amino acids. The germline CDR1 and CDR2 sequences are SEHNR and FQNEAQ (reference sequence). The CDR3 protein is CASGTELAKNIQYF. CDR3 bases: TGTGCCAGCGGTACAGAACTAGCCAAAAACATTCAGTACTTC.